Presented here are 29 T cell receptor beta chains from one specimen sequenced in a study of Ad26.COV2.S vaccination and SARS-CoV-2 variants (TCRdb year 2021). The treatment or condition label for this specimen denotes: 19 received Ad26.COV2.S at low or high dose, single or two shots; several received placebo; per-sample allocation not given. Repertoires of vaccine and placebo recipients were sequenced from samples taken on day 63 after the first injection. Receptor libraries were prepared by the immunoSEQ multiplex PCR assay. The clones in this table, taken by TCRdb from immuneACCESS, are in-frame only. Not every clone is retained; where verified, under half of the shortfall comes from an unresolved V gene, and the cause of the rest is unknown. In this sample the table shows over 300,000 clones, 83% of which occur a single time. The ten most abundant clones make up more than 7% of the sample. The input for sequencing was peripheral blood, taken in a trial of Ad26.COV2.S vaccine versus placebo. These receptors all come from a person between 18 and 65 years old who received the Ad26.COV2.S COVID-19 vaccine or a placebo.

The chain has TRBV6-6 and TRBJ1-1; D may be TRBD1 (5 bases). CDR1 and CDR2 (germline): MNHNY, SVGAGI (reference sequence). The CDR3 runs to 14 residues. V lost 6 bases and J 2 bases, leaving 13 bases between the germline ends. For the CDR3, the DNA is TGTGCCAGCAGGGACGGCCGGGGCAACACTGAAGCTTTCTTT. Translated: CASRDGRGNTEAFF.

The chain couples TRBV9 to TRBJ2-1, with D possibly called TRBD1 or TRBD2 (5 bases each). Per germline, CDR1 SGDLS and CDR2 YYNGEE. The CDR3 consists of 17 residues. Trimming stripped 4 bases from V and 6 bases from J, with 23 bases between. The CDR3 DNA sequence: TGTGCCAGCAGCACCGCCCTGGGGGTTGTTTATACCAATGAGCAGTTCTTC. Translated, it gives CASSTALGVVYTNEQFF.

V is TRBV7-9 and J is TRBJ2-7; no clear D. With 5 bases removed from V and 0 bases from J, the gap between germline ends came to 11 bases. Looked up from germline, CDR1 is SEHNR and CDR2 is FQNEAQ (reference sequence). The CDR3 length is 14 residues. As DNA, the CDR3 is TGTGCCAGCAGCCTTAACGGACCCTCCTACGAGCAGTACTTC. Its protein product is CASSLNGPSYEQYF. Drawing the rest from reference TRBV7-9 and TRBJ2-7, the complete variable domain is DTGVSQNPRHKITKRGQNVTFRCDPISEHNRLYWYRQTLGQGPEFLTYFQNEAQLEKSRLLSDRFSAERPKGSFSTLEIQRTEQGDSAMYLCASSLNGPSYEQYFGPGTRLTVT.

This chain links TRBV5-5 with TRBJ2-3; maybe TRBD1 (5 bases). The germline gives CDR1 SGHKS, CDR2 YYEKEE (reference sequence). The V and J ends lost 0 bases and 0 bases respectively, with 11 bases between them. This CDR3 is 16 amino acids long. CDR3 in DNA: TGTGCCAGCAGCTTGGGCTCTGGGGCTAGCACAGATACGCAGTATTTT. Its translation: CASSLGSGASTDTQYF.

V gene TRBV5-4 combines with J gene TRBJ2-2; D is possibly TRBD2 (5 bases). Deletions cut 0 bases from V and 3 bases from J, with 12 bases between. CDR3 size: 16 residues. Germline loops: CDR1 SGHNT, CDR2 YYREEE (reference sequence). The CDR3 sequence: CASSLVGGRDTGELFF. The CDR3 DNA reads as TGTGCCAGCAGCTTGGTAGGCGGGCGGGACACCGGGGAGCTGTTTTTT.

The chain joins TRBV7-2 to TRBJ1-4, with 7 bases identical to TRBD1. The CDR3 covers 14 residues. Trimming cost V 0 bases and J 6 bases; bases outside gene matches: 1. In germline, CDR1 is SGHTA, CDR2 FQGNSA. The CDR3 DNA is TGTGCCAGCAGCTTAGCAGGGGGCCATGAAAAACTGTTTTTT. It encodes CASSLAGGHEKLFF. The variable domain in full, completed from reference TRBV7-2 and TRBJ1-4, reads GAGVSQSPSNKVTEKGKDVELRCDPISGHTALYWYRQSLGQGLEFLIYFQGNSAPDKSGLPSDRFSAERTGGSVSTLTIQRTQQEDSAVYLCASSLAGGHEKLFFGSGTQLSVL.

This chain links TRBV19 with TRBJ1-4; 9 bases fit TRBD1. In germline, CDR1 is LNHDA, CDR2 SQIVND (reference sequence). V lost 10 bases, J lost 5 bases, and 8 bases stayed unmatched. CDR3 length equals 14 residues. CDR3 bases: TGTGCCACTCGGGGGACAGGGCCAAATGAAAAACTGTTTTTT. Protein sequence: CATRGTGPNEKLFF.

V gene TRBV19 combines with J gene TRBJ2-7; the D gene is possibly TRBD2 (5 bases). V lost 0 bases to trimming and J lost 7 bases, with 13 bases between them. The CDR3 covers 14 residues. Germline-derived CDR1 and CDR2 are LNHDA and SQIVND (reference sequence). The CDR3 region is CASSIDHGVWEQYF. CDR3 nucleotide sequence: TGTGCCAGTAGTATAGATCACGGGGTGTGGGAGCAGTACTTC.

The rearrangement links TRBV15 to TRBJ1-1; D gene unclear. CDR1 is LNHNV and CDR2 is YYDKDF in the germline V gene (reference sequence). Trimming took 0 bases from V and 5 from J, leaving 16 bases between them. The CDR3 length is 16 residues. Written as DNA, the CDR3 is TGTGCCACCAGCAGAGATCGGGGTTTCGGGTCGACTGAAGCTTTCTTT. Translation gives CATSRDRGFGSTEAFF.

In its sample, this clone was seen a few times. The chain employs TRBV11-2 and TRBJ2-2, with D possibly matching TRBD2 (5 bases). The V gene lost 2 bases and the J gene lost 5 bases, with 18 bases spanning the gap. The length of the CDR3 is 17 residues. Germline V lookup: CDR1 SGHAT, CDR2 FQNNGV. The CDR3: CASSLRTGLRGTGELFF. In DNA form, the CDR3 reads TGTGCCAGCAGCTTACGAACGGGATTGCGTGGGACCGGGGAGCTGTTTTTT.

The gene calls are TRBV5-4 and TRBJ2-5; no firm D call. V was shortened by 2 bases and J by 4 bases, with 18 bases between the two germline ends. This CDR3 has 16 residues. Germline CDR1 reads SGHNT; CDR2 reads YYREEE (reference sequence). This CDR3 is CASSLPGSAIGETQYF. The DNA of the CDR3 is TGTGCCAGCAGCTTACCCGGATCAGCGATAGGAGAGACCCAGTACTTC. Supplemented by reference TRBV5-4 and TRBJ2-5, the full variable domain reads ETGVTQSPTHLIKTRGQQVTLRCSSQSGHNTVSWYQQALGQGPQFIFQYYREEENGRGNFPPRFSGLQFPNYSSELNVNALELDDSALYLCASSLPGSAIGETQYFGPGTRLLVL.

The CDR3 DNA is TGTGCCAGCGATTACGGAGGAGGCACAGATACGCAGTATTTT. This sequence encodes CASDYGGGTDTQYF. This sequence joins TRBV28 and TRBJ2-3, with D possibly matching TRBD2 (5 bases). CDR3 length equals 14 residues. From germline, CDR1 is MDHEN and CDR2 SYDVKM. V lost 8 bases to trimming and J lost 1 base, with 13 bases between them.

This chain uses TRBV9 with TRBJ2-5, with D possibly matching TRBD2 (5 bases). The CDR3 is 16 residues long. Germline CDR1 is SGDLS and CDR2 is YYNGEE. Trimming pared 3 bases from V and 1 base from J, leaving 16 bases between. Here the CDR3 reads CASSAGLANLQETQYF. For the CDR3, the DNA is TGTGCCAGCAGCGCTGGTCTAGCCAACCTCCAAGAGACCCAGTACTTC.

J is TRBJ2-7 and V is TRBV6-5, with D possibly being TRBD2 (6 bases). Germline loops: CDR1 MNHEY, CDR2 SVGAGI. Trimming took 2 bases from V and 0 from J, leaving 8 bases between them. The CDR3 spans 14 residues. The CDR3 sequence is CASSYGGISYEQYF. The CDR3 nucleotides read TGTGCCAGCAGTTACGGGGGGATCTCCTACGAGCAGTACTTC.

V and J are TRBV7-2 and TRBJ2-4; weak D call: TRBD2 (5 bases). This CDR3 is 13 amino acids long. Between the trimmed V and J ends, which lost 5 bases and 6 bases, there was a span of 11 bases. Germline assignment: CDR1 SGHTA and CDR2 FQGNSA. CDR3 residues: CASSPLRGNIQYF. The DNA for the CDR3 is TGTGCCAGCAGCCCCCTCCGGGGAAACATTCAGTACTTC.

This rearrangement joins TRBV27 to TRBJ2-5; no clear D. Germline V gene sequence: CDR1 MNHEY, CDR2 SMNVEV (reference sequence). This CDR3 is built from 13 residues. V lost 0 bases and J lost 5, with 7 bases in between. CDR3 region: CASSLSYGETQYF. CDR3 bases: TGTGCCAGCAGTTTATCCTACGGGGAGACCCAGTACTTC.

This chain links TRBV12-5 with TRBJ1-1; 8 bases map to TRBD1. V trimming: 4 bases; J trimming: 1 base; junction bases outside the gene matches: 5. Germline CDR1 is LGHNT and CDR2 is FRNRAP. There are 15 residues in the CDR3. CDR3 loop: CASGSPDRANTEAFF. DNA of the CDR3: TGTGCTAGTGGTTCCCCGGACAGGGCGAACACTGAAGCTTTCTTT. The full variable domain, rest sourced from reference TRBV12-5 and TRBJ1-1, is DARVTQTPRHKVTEMGQEVTMRCQPILGHNTVFWYRQTMMQGLELLAYFRNRAPLDDSGMPKDRFSAEMPDATLATLKIQPSEPRDSAVYFCASGSPDRANTEAFFGQGTRLTVV.

V gene TRBV5-1 combines with J gene TRBJ1-2; D is unresolved. Germline CDR1 and CDR2: SGHRS and YFSETQ. The CDR3 has 14 amino acids. V was cut by 0 bases and J by 0 bases, with 6 bases left in between. The CDR3: CASSLELTNYGYTF. As DNA, the CDR3 is TGCGCCAGCAGCTTGGAACTCACTAACTATGGCTACACCTTC.

This clone was recorded only once. J is TRBJ1-4 and V is TRBV10-3; possible D gene TRBD1, 5 bases. The germline V and J ends were trimmed by 6 bases and 1 base, with 12 bases remaining between them. CDR3 length: 15 residues. Germline V CDR1 and CDR2: ENHRY, SYGVKD. CDR3 sequence (DNA): TGTGCCATCAGCCCGGTCGGGGGAACTAATGAAAAACTGTTTTTT. Translation gives CAISPVGGTNEKLFF.

This clone was detected a few times. This chain uses TRBV27 with TRBJ2-5; 7 bases are shared with TRBD2. The CDR3 runs 13 residues. Per the germline V gene, CDR1 is MNHEY and CDR2 is SMNVEV (reference sequence). Trimming cost V 3 bases and J 7 bases; bases outside gene matches: 5. CDR3 sequence (DNA): TGTGCCAGCAGTTTCTATCGCGGGGGGACCCAGTACTTC. Translation: CASSFYRGGTQYF.

This clone was seen a few times. The CDR3 region is CASSSRGDQPQHF. CDR3 sequence (DNA): TGTGCCAGCAGCTCCAGGGGTGATCAGCCCCAGCATTTT. The rearrangement joins TRBV7-9 to TRBJ1-5, with a tentative D call TRBD1 (6 bases). Germline V CDR1 and CDR2: SEHNR, FQNEAQ (reference sequence). The CDR3 loop spans 13 amino acids. The V end was cut by 4 bases, the J end by 5 bases, with 9 bases between.

This clone has a handful of counts. The chain recombines TRBV5-1 with TRBJ1-3; D is unresolved. The CDR3 length is 16 residues. Trimming shortened V by 0 bases and J by 0 bases, and 10 bases separated the two germline ends. In germline, CDR1 is SGHRS, CDR2 YFSETQ. The CDR3 reads CASSLEAGASGNTIYF. The CDR3 DNA reads as TGCGCCAGCAGCTTGGAAGCAGGAGCCTCTGGAAACACCATATATTTT.

This rearrangement joins TRBV6-5 to TRBJ2-7, with D possibly being TRBD2 (6 bases). Germline assignment: CDR1 MNHEY and CDR2 SVGAGI. This CDR3 has 12 residues. V was pared by 6 bases and J by 9 bases, with 15 bases between. CDR3 sequence (DNA): TGTGCCAGCAGGCGACTAGGCGGCGGGCAGTACTTC. Its protein product is CASRRLGGGQYF.

The genes are TRBV4-1 and TRBJ1-1, with D unclear. The CDR3 extends over 15 amino acids. The germline gives CDR1 MGHRA, CDR2 YSYEKL. Trimming shortened V by 4 bases and J by 1 base, and 13 bases separated the two germline ends. In DNA, the CDR3 is TGCGCCAGCAGCCTTTACCCGGCGGAGAACACTGAAGCTTTCTTT. The encoded protein is CASSLYPAENTEAFF.

The CDR3 sequence is CASSKDAGASYEQYF. The CDR3 DNA reads TGTGCCAGTAGTAAGGACGCCGGTGCCTCCTACGAGCAGTACTTC. The chain joins TRBV19 to TRBJ2-7; D gene unclear. There are 15 residues in the CDR3. Germline V gene lookup returns CDR1 LNHDA and CDR2 SQIVND (reference sequence). With 4 bases removed from V and 0 bases from J, the gap between germline ends came to 13 bases.

The J gene is TRBJ2-1, the V gene TRBV11-1; TRBD2 matches 7 bases. The CDR3 runs to 16 residues. With V trimmed by 5 bases and J by 6 bases, 13 bases remained unmatched. Germline V gene sequence: CDR1 SGHAT, CDR2 FQDESV (reference sequence). CDR3 loop: CASSEVRGRAVNEQFF. In nucleotides, the CDR3 is TGTGCCAGCAGCGAAGTTCGAGGGAGGGCCGTCAATGAGCAGTTCTTC.

The chain carries TRBV2 and TRBJ2-5, with 7 nucleotides matching TRBD1. The CDR3 spans 14 residues. The V gene end was trimmed by 2 bases and the J gene end by 11 bases; junction bases not matched to a gene: 11. From germline, CDR1 is SNHLY and CDR2 FYNNEI. CDR3 nucleotides: TGTGCCAGCAGTGAACTTCGAGGGGGCCCGACTCAGTACTTC. This sequence encodes CASSELRGGPTQYF. Looking up the rest from reference TRBV2 and TRBJ2-5 gives the full variable domain: EPEVTQTPSHQVTQMGQEVILRCVPISNHLYFYWYRQILGQKVEFLVSFYNNEISEKSEIFDDQFSVERPDGSNFTLKIRSTKLEDSAMYFCASSELRGGPTQYFGPGTRLLVL.

The J gene is TRBJ2-1, the V gene TRBV2; tentatively, D is TRBD2 (5 bases). The CDR3 covers 14 residues. CDR1 SNHLY and CDR2 FYNNEI come from the germline V gene. Trimming stripped 3 bases from V and 12 bases from J, with 18 bases between. The CDR3 loop is CASSDGWTGAVQFF. The DNA of the CDR3 is TGTGCCAGCAGTGACGGCTGGACTGGCGCAGTGCAGTTCTTC. Filled out from reference TRBV2 and TRBJ2-1, the complete variable domain reads EPEVTQTPSHQVTQMGQEVILRCVPISNHLYFYWYRQILGQKVEFLVSFYNNEISEKSEIFDDQFSVERPDGSNFTLKIRSTKLEDSAMYFCASSDGWTGAVQFFGPGTRLTVL.

V is TRBV27 and J is TRBJ1-2; no clear D. Deletions cut 7 bases from V and 4 bases from J, with 16 bases between. Germline V gene lookup returns CDR1 MNHEY and CDR2 SMNVEV (reference sequence). The CDR3 covers 14 residues. The CDR3 spells CASTSTPGFYGYTF. DNA of the CDR3: TGTGCCAGCACCAGTACCCCCGGATTCTATGGCTACACCTTC.